The subject of this entry is one T cell receptor (beta chain). The target of this receptor is not known. There are no base qualities to consult, and no much larger clone falls within one base. Each donor gave one peripheral blood draw, approximately 120 mL on average, collected into heparinised tubes. A BD FACSAria II was used to sort naive, central memory, regulatory and stem cell-like memory CD4+ T cells with a panel that included CD45RO, CCR7, CD25, CD127, CD95 and CD27. All sorted populations exceeded 95% purity. PBMCs were isolated immediately by Lymphoprep density gradient centrifugation and stained directly without culture. So that batch effects would be minimized, each experiment stained and sorted samples in pairs, pairing one healthy donor with one patient. Looking up the germline V gene yields CDR1 SNHLY and CDR2 FYNNEI. V was cut back by 2 bases and J by 11 bases, leaving a gap of 6 bases between them. The CDR3, cysteine through phenylalanine, is 11 amino acids long. Of all the DNA, just the CDR3 is kept, 33 bases in frame from base 1.

The entire isolated RNA was reverse transcribed using the High Capacity cDNA Reverse Transcription Kit, and thus expressed TCRB transcripts were sequenced. Deep immunoSEQ sequencing was applied to naive, central memory and regulatory T cell samples, giving an average of roughly 3.5 million total reads per sample. Sorted cells were lysed in RLT buffer, and RNA was extracted using DNase-treated RNeasy Micro or Mini kits according to cell number. To prevent cross-contamination, each cell subset was processed individually, whereas patient and healthy donor samples were processed jointly. TCRB sequences were amplified from cDNA with the immunoSEQ multiplex PCR, producing 87-bp fragments spanning the CDR3 region. Amplicons were sequenced on the Illumina HiSeq platform. The authors processed their data as follows. PCR bias was computationally corrected using synthetic template baselines, reads within Hamming distance 2 were collapsed, and singletons that could not be merged were discarded. Reads were aligned against IMGT to assign V, D and J genes, CDR3 length and insertions or deletions at six rearrangement sites. Within each subset, clonotype counts were normalized to the number of sorted cells before true diversity and Gini coefficients were calculated with the tcR R package. The overlap coefficient, calculated on TCRB nucleotide sequences, was used to quantify repertoire sharing. As a proxy for the pre-selection repertoire, out-of-frame TCRB sequences from naive cells were analyzed. This immuneACCESS table, as held by TCRdb, lists in-frame sequences with V and J called but not all clones. Of the missing ones, under half trace to an unresolved V gene in checked studies; the others have no known cause. The V and J calls and the clone size are those of that table, but D and trimming were determined from the DNA. This sample comprises about 660,000 clones, over 12% of them detected only once. Of the sample, less than 0.04% falls within the top ten clones.

The data derive from a study of beta chain features in type 1 diabetes (dated by TCRdb to the late 2010s). Regarding the complete study: No differences in mean age, gender distribution, total cell number or subset yield were found between patients and healthy donors. A total of 100 million to 110 million sorted cells were examined across all samples, and a strong correlation was observed between cell number per subset and RNA yield. In the study, TCRB repertoires of sorted circulating CD4+ T cell subsets from recently diagnosed type 1 diabetes patients were compared with those of matched healthy donors. Whereas all 30 or so donors provided naive and central memory subsets, regulatory and stem cell-like memory subsets were isolated from just 8 patients and about 8 healthy donors. What the study reported, not specific to this receptor: Because small numbers of individuals were included in the HLA sub-analyses, any influence of HLA type on TCRB rearrangement was left unresolved. Patients with type 1 diabetes made fewer insertions and deleted more nucleotides at VDJ recombination sites, implying thymic rearrangement abnormalities. Type 1 diabetes patients showed a moderate but significant shortening of TCRB CDR3 length in all four CD4+ subsets. Shorter templates might have been favored by PCR, but patient and control samples were amplified and corrected together, so both groups would have been affected equally by any skew. Naive, central memory and regulatory TCRB repertoires appeared to be more similar among patients than among healthy donors. Because cDNA rather than genomic DNA was sequenced, highly expressing activated cells could have been over-represented, although no difference in activation and CD3 levels was found between groups.

The receptor's source is a man aged 18 to 35 with type 1 diabetes. Sequencing used naive CD4+ T cells from blood. The meaning of the sample's cell subset or site label: true naive CD4+ T cells. The chain uses TRBV2 and TRBJ2-2, with the identity of the D gene unclear. This receptor carries the CDR3 CASSEHEELFF. The nucleotides read TGTGCCAGCAGTGAACACGAAGAGCTGTTTTTT.